A selection of T cell receptor beta chains follows, all from one sample in a study of Ad26.COV2.S vaccination and SARS-CoV-2 variants. The repertoire was sequenced with immunoSEQ multiplex PCR; TCRdb's copy has only in-frame clones and lacks some. This table has 400,000 to 500,000 clones, approximately 89% appearing once. The sample was peripheral blood, taken in a trial of Ad26.COV2.S vaccine versus placebo. These TCRs come from a person aged 18 to 59 who received the Ad26.COV2.S COVID-19 vaccine or a placebo. Each CDR3 is given with its conserved first and last residue. A D gene is named only where the DNA matches it firmly. Some rows mark clone size as missing; the rest say once, few, many or name a class of expanded clone.

d_call j_call v_call clone_size cdr3_nt cdr3_aa
. TRBJ2-6 TRBV3-1/TRBV3-2 . TGTGCCAGCAGCCAACTCGACTCTGGGGCCAACGTCCTGACTTTC CASSQLDSGANVLTF
. TRBJ2-1 TRBV27 . TGTGCCACGGGACTTCACTCCTACAATGAGCAGTTCTTC CATGLHSYNEQFF
. TRBJ2-3 TRBV7-6 . TGTGCCAGCAGCTTCCGGACGGGCACAGATACGCAGTATTTT CASSFRTGTDTQYF
. TRBJ1-4 TRBV14 . TGTGCCAGCAGCCAAGTCTTGGCCGGGGCTGAAAAACTGTTTTTT CASSQVLAGAEKLFF
. TRBJ1-3 TRBV18 . TGTGCCAGCTCACCACTCCCGGGACACAGAAACACCATATATTTT CASSPLPGHRNTIYF
TRBD1 TRBJ2-5 TRBV6-5 . TGTGCCAGCAGTTACAGCAGGGGGCTCCAAGAGACCCAGTACTTC CASSYSRGLQETQYF
. TRBJ2-3 TRBV7-2 . TGTGCCAGCAGCTTAGGAGTAGGGGCAGATACGCAGTATTTT CASSLGVGADTQYF
. TRBJ1-1 TRBV5-8 . TGTGCCAGCAGCTTGGCCGTGAACACTGAAGCTTTCTTT CASSLAVNTEAFF
TRBD2 TRBJ2-1 TRBV15 . TGTGCCACCAGCAGAGAGGCTAGCGGGGCCTACAATGAGCAGTTCTTC CATSREASGAYNEQFF
. TRBJ2-4 TRBV18 . TGTGCCAGCTCACCCTCGACCGCATCCTTACCCAAAAACATTCAGTACTTC CASSPSTASLPKNIQYF
. TRBJ2-7 TRBV6-5 . TGTGCCAGCAGTTACTCGATGGGCACTCCCTACGAGCAGTACTTC CASSYSMGTPYEQYF
TRBD1 TRBJ1-1 TRBV9 . TGTGCCAGCAGCACACACAGGGGGAACACTGAAGCTTTCTTT CASSTHRGNTEAFF
TRBD1 TRBJ1-3 TRBV5-4 once TGTGCCAGCAGCTCGGACAGGGGATATGGAAACACCATATATTTT CASSSDRGYGNTIYF
. TRBJ1-1 TRBV18 once TGTGCCAGCTCACCCCAGGCGGGGATGAACACTGAAGCTTTCTTT CASSPQAGMNTEAFF
TRBD2 TRBJ2-2 TRBV11-2 . TGTGCCAGCAAAGGGACTAGCGGGAGGGCGGCCGGGGAGCTGTTTTTT CASKGTSGRAAGELFF
. TRBJ2-3 TRBV3-1/TRBV3-2 . TGTGCCAGCAGCCACCGGGACACGGACACAGATACGCAGTATTTT CASSHRDTDTDTQYF
. TRBJ1-2 TRBV21-1 . TGTGCCAGCAGCAAACCGGGACAAGGGGCCCGCCCCATAAACTATGGCTACACCTTC CASSKPGQGARPINYGYTF
. TRBJ1-2 TRBV20-1 . TGCAGTGCTAGTTTCGGGGGAAATAACTATGGCTACACCTTC CSASFGGNNYGYTF
. TRBJ2-4 TRBV11-1 . TGTGCCAGCAGCCGCCAGGGGAACATTCAGTACTTC CASSRQGNIQYF
TRBD2 TRBJ2-1 TRBV27 . TGTGCCAGCAGTTGGGCGGCGGGAGTAGTCTACAATGAGCAGTTCTTC CASSWAAGVVYNEQFF
TRBD1 TRBJ2-5 TRBV11-1 . TGTGCCAGCAGCAAGGGACAGGGCCTGGAGACCCAGTACTTC CASSKGQGLETQYF
. TRBJ2-3 TRBV18 . TGTGCCAGCTCACCACCGGTGAAAGATACGCAGTATTTT CASSPPVKDTQYF
. TRBJ2-1 TRBV9 . TGTGCCAGCAGCGTAGCTGGCAGCGGCTCCTACAATGAGCAGTTCTTC CASSVAGSGSYNEQFF
. TRBJ1-3 TRBV15 once TGTGCCACCAGCAGAGGGGAGGCTGGAAACACCATATATTTT CATSRGEAGNTIYF
TRBD2 TRBJ2-1 TRBV3-1/TRBV3-2 . TGTGCCAGCAGCCAAGATCTCCTAGCGGGAGTAGTCAATGAGCAGTTCTTC CASSQDLLAGVVNEQFF
. TRBJ1-4 TRBV29-1 . TGCAGCTTCCAAAGGGGTCGGAATGAAAAACTGTTTTTT CSFQRGRNEKLFF
TRBD1 TRBJ1-2 TRBV6-5 . TGTGCCAGCAGTATGACAGGGAACCATGGCTACACCTTC CASSMTGNHGYTF
. TRBJ2-2 TRBV5-6 . TGTGCCAGCAGGGGGGGGCGGAACACCGGGGAGCTGTTTTTT CASRGGRNTGELFF
TRBD2 TRBJ2-5 TRBV20-1 . TGCAGTGCTAGTCCCAATTCGGCGGGAGAACAAGAGACCCAGTACTTC CSASPNSAGEQETQYF
. TRBJ2-5 TRBV7-2 . TGTGCCAGCAGCCCCCAGGCGGATCCGGCTGAGACCCAGTACTTC CASSPQADPAETQYF
. TRBJ1-2 TRBV5-4 once TGTGCCAGCAGCGGGGGGCCATCCCCTAACTATGGCTACACCTTC CASSGGPSPNYGYTF
. TRBJ2-7 TRBV6-2/TRBV6-3 . TGTGCCAGCAGTTATGGGGTCTACGAGCAGTACTTC CASSYGVYEQYF
TRBD2 TRBJ2-3 TRBV6-2/TRBV6-3 . TGTGCCAGCAGTTACCCAATTCCGACTAGCGGCAGCACAGATACGCAGTATTTT CASSYPIPTSGSTDTQYF
. TRBJ1-5 TRBV6-2/TRBV6-3 . TGTGCCAGCAGTTACCTCCCAGGGGAGGAACAGCCCCAGCATTTT CASSYLPGEEQPQHF
. TRBJ2-3 TRBV24-1 . TGTGCCACAAGGGCCAGCGGGAGCACAGATACGCAGTATTTT CATRASGSTDTQYF
. TRBJ2-3 TRBV4-2 . TGTGCCAGCAGCCGACTGGTCGGGCGGGCGGGCCCAGATACGCAGTATTTT CASSRLVGRAGPDTQYF
. TRBJ1-1 TRBV18 . TGTGCCAGCTCACCACTTGTAACAGCTCGTAGTGAAGCTTTCTTT CASSPLVTARSEAFF
TRBD1 TRBJ2-6 TRBV25-1 . TGTGCCACCCAACCTCGACAGGGGGCGGTTTCTGGGGCCAACGTCCTGACTTTC CATQPRQGAVSGANVLTF
. TRBJ2-1 TRBV5-5 . TGTGCCAGCAGCGGAATTTACGTCCGCTCCTACAATGAGCAGTTCTTC CASSGIYVRSYNEQFF
. TRBJ1-3 TRBV19 . TGTGCCAGTTCGGGCGGAGGAAACACCATATATTTT CASSGGGNTIYF
TRBD2 TRBJ2-3 TRBV6-4 . TGTGCCAGCAGTGACTTAGGAGCGGGAAGACTCCCGCTTCGCGGGAGGAGAGATACGCAGTATTTT CASSDLGAGRLPLRGRRDTQYF
. TRBJ1-2 TRBV28 once TGTGCCGCCGAACGGGGGTACTATGGCTACACCTTC CAAERGYYGYTF
. TRBJ2-6 TRBV7-9 . TGTGCCAGCAGCTTAGGCGTCCTGACTTTC CASSLGVLTF
. TRBJ2-3 TRBV13 . TGTGCCAGCAGCCCCCCATCCGGGGGCCAAGATACGCAGTATTTT CASSPPSGGQDTQYF
. TRBJ1-4 TRBV28 . TGTGCCAGCAATCGTATCGAGGGTGAAAAACTGTTTTTT CASNRIEGEKLFF
TRBD2 TRBJ2-7 TRBV5-1 . TGCGCCAGCAGCTTCGGACTAGCGGGGAACATCTACGAGCAGTACTTC CASSFGLAGNIYEQYF
TRBD2 TRBJ2-5 TRBV4-3 . TGCGCCAGCAGCCAAGATCTAGGCGAGCGGGGTTATATTGAGACCCAGTACTTC CASSQDLGERGYIETQYF
TRBD1 TRBJ2-7 TRBV7-2 . TGTGCCAGCAGCTTCCGGACAGGGGGCTTCTCCTACGAGCAGTACTTC CASSFRTGGFSYEQYF
. TRBJ1-2 TRBV2 . TGTGCCAGCCCAACCGGGGGCCCAGGCTACACCTTC CASPTGGPGYTF
TRBD1 TRBJ1-3 TRBV2 . TGTGCCAGCAGCCGGGACAGCCGAAACACCATATATTTT CASSRDSRNTIYF
. TRBJ2-5 TRBV11-2 . TGTGCCAGCAGCTTTCTGGGGGCAGAGACCCAGTACTTC CASSFLGAETQYF
TRBD1 TRBJ1-1 TRBV5-4 . TGTGCCAGCAGCTGGGACAGGGGAGCTGAAGCTTTCTTT CASSWDRGAEAFF